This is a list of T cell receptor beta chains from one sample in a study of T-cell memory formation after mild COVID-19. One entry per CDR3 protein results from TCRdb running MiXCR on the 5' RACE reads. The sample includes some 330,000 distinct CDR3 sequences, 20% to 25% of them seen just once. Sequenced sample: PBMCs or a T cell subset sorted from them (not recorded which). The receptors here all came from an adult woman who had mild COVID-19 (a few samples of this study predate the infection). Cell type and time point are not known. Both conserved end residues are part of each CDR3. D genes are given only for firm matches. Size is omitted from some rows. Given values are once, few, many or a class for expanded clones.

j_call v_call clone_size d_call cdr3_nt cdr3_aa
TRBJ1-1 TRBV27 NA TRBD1 TGTGCCAGCAGTTTCCCGGGGACAGGGGGGATAACTGAAGCTTTCTTT CASSFPGTGGITEAFF
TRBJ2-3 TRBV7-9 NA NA TGTGCCAGCAGCTCTAATCAGGGGTCCCGCACAGATACGCAGTATTTT CASSSNQGSRTDTQYF
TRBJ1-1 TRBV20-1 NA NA TGCAGTGCTAGAGACTTCAGGGGATTGGACACTGAAGCTTTCTTT CSARDFRGLDTEAFF
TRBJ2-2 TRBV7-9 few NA TGTGCCAGCAGCTTATATCGACAGAACACCGGGGAGCTGTTTTTT CASSLYRQNTGELFF
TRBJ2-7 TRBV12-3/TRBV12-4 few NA TGTGCCAGCAGTGGGACGGCGGGCAGCTCCTACGAGCAGTACTTC CASSGTAGSSYEQYF
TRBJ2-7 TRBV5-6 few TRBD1 TGTGCCAGCAGCCCCTCAGGACAGGTCGACGAGCAGTACTTC CASSPSGQVDEQYF
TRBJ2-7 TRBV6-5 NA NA TGTGCCAGCAGTTACACCCCACGGTTCTACGAGCAGTACTTC CASSYTPRFYEQYF
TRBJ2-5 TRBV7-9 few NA TGTGCCAGCAGCCCTCCAGAGGGATTCCAAGAGACCCAGTACTTC CASSPPEGFQETQYF
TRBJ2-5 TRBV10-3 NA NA TGTGCCATCAGTGAGCATAGGGGACAGACCCAGTACTTC CAISEHRGQTQYF
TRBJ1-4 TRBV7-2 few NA TGTGCCAGCAGCTTAGTTGATGGGAAACTGTTTTTT CASSLVDGKLFF
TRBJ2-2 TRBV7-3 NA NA TGTGCCAGCAGCTTCCTGGGGGGCGGGGAGCTGTTTTTT CASSFLGGGELFF
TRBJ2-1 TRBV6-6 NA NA TGTGCCAGCAGTTACAGGCAGGGGGGTTTAAATGAGCAGTTCTTC CASSYRQGGLNEQFF
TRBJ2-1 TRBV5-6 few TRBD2 TGTGCCAGCAGCTTTGGGGCGGGAGGGCCGGGTGAGCAGTTCTTC CASSFGAGGPGEQFF
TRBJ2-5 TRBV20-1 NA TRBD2 TGCAGTGCCGTTGGGGGGTTGTATGTAGCGGGAGAAGAGACCCAGTACTTC CSAVGGLYVAGEETQYF
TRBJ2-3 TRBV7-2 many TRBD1 TGTGCCAGCAGTGCAACGCCCAGGGGGACAGATACGCAGTATTTT CASSATPRGTDTQYF
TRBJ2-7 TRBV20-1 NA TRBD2 TGCAGGGCTAGACCGGGGGGGCCCCTCGAGCAGTACTTC CRARPGGPLEQYF
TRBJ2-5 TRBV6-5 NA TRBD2 TGTGCCAGCCGACCTCGTAGCGGGCAAGAGACCCAGTACTTC CASRPRSGQETQYF
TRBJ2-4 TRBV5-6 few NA TGTGCCAGCAGCTTAACCGAAAACATTCAGTACTTC CASSLTENIQYF
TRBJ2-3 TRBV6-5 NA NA TGTGCCAGCAGTTACCTCAGGAGTTACACAGATACGCAGTATTTT CASSYLRSYTDTQYF
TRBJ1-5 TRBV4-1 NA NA TGCGCCAGCAGCCAAGATGGACCGAAACAGCCCCAGCATTTT CASSQDGPKQPQHF
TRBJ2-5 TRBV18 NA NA TGTGCCAGCTCACCGCGAACGGGGGCCCAAGAGACCCAGTACTTC CASSPRTGAQETQYF
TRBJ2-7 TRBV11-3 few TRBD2 TGTGCCAGCAGCTCGGTATGGGGGGGATACGAGCAGTACTTC CASSSVWGGYEQYF